The 26 T cell receptor beta chains listed next were all sequenced from one sample in a study of OX40 agonist ivuxolimab in advanced cancers. Only in-frame clones appear in the TCRdb table, and some are missing; sequencing was by immunoSEQ multiplex PCR. The sample has 40,000 to 55,000 clones, 88% seen once. Source: CD4+ or CD8+ T cells sorted from blood, taken in a trial of the OX40 agonist ivuxolimab. Every receptor here comes from an adult with an advanced solid tumor such as melanoma, head and neck, liver or kidney cancer.

This rearrangement joins TRBV10-3 to TRBJ2-5; D might be TRBD1 (5 bases). V dropped 0 bases and J dropped 4 bases, with 15 bases sitting between them. CDR1 ENHRY and CDR2 SYGVKD come from the germline V gene. The CDR3 is 16 amino acids. In DNA form, the CDR3 reads TGTGCCATCAGTGAGTCGCCTAGGAGTAGGGGAGAGACCCAGTACTTC. It codes for CAISESPRSRGETQYF.

The chain links TRBV25-1 to TRBJ1-1; no clear D gene. The ends were cut back, 2 bases at V and 1 base at J, with 11 bases in the middle. Germline V CDR1 and CDR2: MGHDK, SYGVNS. This CDR3 contains 15 residues. The CDR3 is CASSEPGRGNTEAFF. CDR3 sequence (DNA): TGTGCCAGCAGTGAACCCGGTCGGGGGAACACTGAAGCTTTCTTT.

The gene calls are TRBV18 and TRBJ2-5; weak D call: TRBD1 (5 bases). From germline, CDR1 is KGHSH and CDR2 LQKENI. Trimming took 2 bases from V and 2 from J, leaving 12 bases between them. The CDR3 is 15 amino acids. CDR3 residues: CASSPDSLEQETQYF. The CDR3 DNA reads TGTGCCAGCTCACCAGACAGTTTGGAACAAGAGACCCAGTACTTC. The whole variable domain, remainder taken from reference TRBV18 and TRBJ2-5, is NAGVMQNPRHLVRRRGQEARLRCSPMKGHSHVYWYRQLPEEGLKFMVYLQKENIIDESGMPKERFSAEFPKEGPSILRIQQVVRGDSAAYFCASSPDSLEQETQYFGPGTRLLVL.

This sequence joins TRBV28 and TRBJ2-7, with D hard to call. Germline-derived CDR1 and CDR2 are MDHEN and SYDVKM. There are 13 residues in the CDR3. V was shortened by 8 bases and J by 1 base, with 12 bases between the two germline ends. CDR3 DNA sequence: TGTGCCAGCCGCTTCACAAGGTCCTACGAGCAGTACTTC. Protein sequence: CASRFTRSYEQYF.

V is TRBV7-6 and J is TRBJ2-3, with a possible D match to TRBD1 (5 bases). Trimming took off 5 bases at V and 4 bases at J, with 10 bases between the two ends. Germline CDR1 is SGHVS and CDR2 is FNYEAQ. The CDR3 runs 13 residues. This CDR3 is CASSPGWSDTQYF. The CDR3 bases are TGTGCCAGCAGCCCAGGGTGGTCAGATACGCAGTATTTT. Using reference TRBV7-6 and TRBJ2-3 for the parts outside the CDR3, the full variable domain is GAGVSQSPRYKVTKRGQDVALRCDPISGHVSLYWYRQALGQGPEFLTYFNYEAQQDKSGLPNDRFSAERPEGSISTLTIQRTEQRDSAMYRCASSPGWSDTQYFGPGTRLTVL.

The CDR3 region is CASSSRQDRTGELFF. CDR3 coding DNA: TGCGCCAGCAGCAGTCGACAGGACCGCACCGGGGAGCTGTTTTTT. V gene TRBV5-1 combines with J gene TRBJ2-2, with D tentatively TRBD1 (6 bases). V was trimmed by 4 bases and J by 4 bases, leaving 14 bases between them. The CDR3 is made up of 15 amino acids. Germline V CDR1 and CDR2: SGHRS, YFSETQ.

This clone appeared a few times. The CDR3 is CASSLAGTRHQPQHF. The DNA of the CDR3 is TGTGCCAGCAGCTTAGCGGGGACGCGGCATCAGCCCCAGCATTTT. The genes are TRBV7-9 and TRBJ1-5; the D gene is possibly TRBD1 (5 bases). The germline gives CDR1 SEHNR, CDR2 FQNEAQ (reference sequence). Trimming removed 0 bases from V and 5 bases from J, with 11 bases in between. This CDR3 contains 15 residues.

The genes are TRBV30 and TRBJ2-7; D not resolved. This CDR3 region has 13 residues. Trimming cost V 1 base and J 3 bases, with 10 bases left between them. The germline V gene has CDR1 GTSNPN and CDR2 SVGIG (reference sequence). CDR3 sequence (DNA): TGTGCCTGGAGTGGTCTAGGCGTCTACGAGCAGTACTTC. Its translation: CAWSGLGVYEQYF. The full variable domain, in which reference TRBV30 and TRBJ2-7 provide the parts outside the CDR3, is SQTIHQWPATLVQPVGSPLSLECTVEGTSNPNLYWYRQAAGRGLQLLFYSVGIGQISSEVPQNLSASRPQDRQFILSSKKLLLSDSGFYLCAWSGLGVYEQYFGPGTRLTVT.

This chain joins TRBV7-2 and TRBJ1-6; 8 positions match TRBD1. The V gene end was trimmed by 3 bases and the J gene end by 7 bases; junction bases not matched to a gene: 8. The CDR3 is 16 amino acids. Germline V CDR1 and CDR2: SGHTA, FQGNSA. CDR3 sequence reads: CASSFSGGGTNSPLHF. As DNA, the CDR3 is TGTGCCAGCAGCTTTTCAGGGGGCGGGACGAATTCACCCCTCCACTTT.

The chain employs TRBV2 and TRBJ1-5; tentative D call: TRBD1 (5 bases). Trimming pared 2 bases from V and 0 bases from J, leaving 8 bases between. This CDR3 has 15 amino acids. Germline values: CDR1 SNHLY, CDR2 FYNNEI. The DNA of the CDR3 is TGTGCCAGCAGTGAAATGGGGGTTAGCAATCAGCCCCAGCATTTT. Encoded protein: CASSEMGVSNQPQHF.

The DNA for the CDR3 is TGTGCCAGCAGTTTAATCCCGGGGGCGGGTCAGCCCCAGCATTTT. This codes for CASSLIPGAGQPQHF. The chain has TRBV28 and TRBJ1-5; possible D gene TRBD1, 6 bases. The CDR3 consists of 15 residues. Germline V gene sequence: CDR1 MDHEN, CDR2 SYDVKM. V dropped 2 bases and J dropped 6 bases, with 14 bases sitting between them.

The genes are TRBV18 and TRBJ1-1; D not resolved. This CDR3 has 14 residues. V lost 3 bases and J lost 1, with 9 bases in between. CDR1 is KGHSH and CDR2 is LQKENI in the germline V gene. As DNA, the CDR3 is TGTGCCAGCTCACCCCGAACAGAGAACACTGAAGCTTTCTTT. This gives the protein CASSPRTENTEAFF.

There are a few counts of this clone. This chain joins TRBV30 and TRBJ2-5; no definite D call. Germline CDR1 GTSNPN, CDR2 SVGIG (reference sequence). V lost 2 bases and J 2 bases, leaving 6 bases between the germline ends. This CDR3 is 12 amino acids long. CDR3 residues: CAWSRIQETQYF. The CDR3 DNA reads TGTGCCTGGAGTCGGATACAAGAGACCCAGTACTTC.

J is TRBJ2-5 and V is TRBV19, with 9 bases matching TRBD2. The J call may be mistaken, given a closer DNA end match to TRBJ2-7. Per germline, CDR1 LNHDA and CDR2 SQIVND (reference sequence). This CDR3 has 15 residues. CDR3 bases: TGTGCCAGTAGTCTCGGCGGGGGGGGACCCTACGAGCAGTACTTC. The encoded protein is CASSLGGGGPYEQYF.

This chain links TRBV30 with TRBJ1-1; no reliable D call. The CDR3 has 14 residues. The germline V and J ends were trimmed by 3 bases and 0 bases, with 11 bases remaining between them. Germline V gene sequence: CDR1 GTSNPN, CDR2 SVGIG (reference sequence). The DNA for the CDR3 is TGTGCCTGGAGGGCAACGGGCGTGAACACTGAAGCTTTCTTT. Its translation: CAWRATGVNTEAFF.

This sequence joins TRBV9 and TRBJ2-7; possible D gene TRBD2, 6 bases. The V end lost 0 bases, the J end lost 5 bases, and 6 bases lay between the germline ends. Germline lookup yields CDR1 SGDLS and CDR2 YYNGEE. The CDR3 is 12 residues long. The CDR3 region is CASSVGEDEQYF. CDR3 DNA sequence: TGTGCCAGCAGCGTAGGGGAGGACGAGCAGTACTTC.

This chain uses TRBV5-4 with TRBJ1-2; no definite D call. Trimming removed 5 bases at V and 1 base at J, with 3 bases between. The CDR3 sequence is 11 residues long. Germline V gives CDR1 SGHNT, CDR2 YYREEE (reference sequence). The CDR3 loop is CASRSNYGYTF. The CDR3 nucleotides read TGTGCCAGCAGGAGTAACTATGGCTACACCTTC.

This chain links TRBV19 with TRBJ2-4; D may be TRBD1 or TRBD2 (6 bases each). This CDR3 region has 20 residues. Deletions cut 3 bases from V and 1 base from J, with 25 bases between. Looked up from germline, CDR1 is LNHDA and CDR2 is SQIVND (reference sequence). The CDR3 sequence: CASSIQGLLQGGSAKNIQYF. In DNA, the CDR3 is TGTGCCAGTAGTATCCAAGGACTATTGCAAGGGGGTTCGGCCAAAAACATTCAGTACTTC.

The rearrangement uses TRBV10-2 and TRBJ2-5; 10 bases agree with TRBD2. V was pared by 7 bases and J by 9 bases, with 17 bases of the junction left unmatched. This CDR3 region has 16 residues. Germline V CDR1 and CDR2: WSHSY, SAAADI. As DNA, the CDR3 is TGCGCCAGCAATTCCCAGATTAGCGGGGGGCTTCGGGCCCAGTACTTC. The encoded protein is CASNSQISGGLRAQYF.

This clone has a single count. The V gene is TRBV18, the J gene TRBJ2-7; TRBD2 matches at 9 bases. With V trimmed by 4 bases and J by 4 bases, 8 bases remained unmatched. From germline, CDR1 is KGHSH and CDR2 LQKENI. The CDR3 extends over 15 amino acids. Here the CDR3 reads CASSLLAGAGYEQYF. The CDR3 nucleotides read TGTGCCAGCTCACTATTAGCGGGGGCGGGATACGAGCAGTACTTC. The full variable domain, rest sourced from reference TRBV18 and TRBJ2-7, is NAGVMQNPRHLVRRRGQEARLRCSPMKGHSHVYWYRQLPEEGLKFMVYLQKENIIDESGMPKERFSAEFPKEGPSILRIQQVVRGDSAAYFCASSLLAGAGYEQYFGPGTRLTVT.

The rearrangement uses TRBV7-9 and TRBJ2-7, with D unresolved. Germline CDR1 SEHNR, CDR2 FQNEAQ (reference sequence). The CDR3 loop spans 12 amino acids. Trimming removed 4 bases at V and 6 bases at J, with 10 bases between. The CDR3 is CASSSDLLEQYF. The DNA for the CDR3 is TGTGCCAGCAGCTCGGACCTTCTCGAGCAGTACTTC. The full variable domain, its missing parts supplied by reference TRBV7-9 and TRBJ2-7, is DTGVSQNPRHKITKRGQNVTFRCDPISEHNRLYWYRQTLGQGPEFLTYFQNEAQLEKSRLLSDRFSAERPKGSFSTLEIQRTEQGDSAMYLCASSSDLLEQYFGPGTRLTVT.

The chain joins TRBV7-9 to TRBJ2-1; 9 nucleotides agree with TRBD1. The CDR3 has 17 amino acids. Trimming took 5 bases from V and 4 from J; bases not matched to a gene: 12. Germline V gives CDR1 SEHNR, CDR2 FQNEAQ (reference sequence). The CDR3 here is CASSPRGTGSSYNEQFF. CDR3 sequence (DNA): TGTGCCAGCAGCCCTCGAGGGACAGGGAGTAGTTACAATGAGCAGTTCTTC.

The CDR3 DNA sequence: TGTGCCACCAGCAGAGTCGGGGGCTCCTACAATGAGCAGTTCTTC. Translating gives CATSRVGGSYNEQFF. This chain links TRBV15 with TRBJ2-1, with D tentatively TRBD2 (6 bases). Trimming cost V 1 base and J 0 bases, with 7 bases left between them. The CDR3 extends over 15 amino acids. The germline CDR1 and CDR2 sequences are LNHNV and YYDKDF (reference sequence).

V and J are TRBV27 and TRBJ2-1, with D possibly TRBD2 on 5 matching bases. The CDR3 consists of 17 residues. CDR1 is MNHEY and CDR2 is SMNVEV in the germline V gene (reference sequence). V was trimmed by 2 bases and J by 5 bases, leaving 19 bases between them. DNA for the CDR3: TGTGCCAGCAGTTTAGGTTTCGGGCGGGCGGCCGACAATGAGCAGTTCTTC. Translation gives CASSLGFGRAADNEQFF.

The rearrangement uses TRBV2 and TRBJ2-7, with D maybe TRBD1 (6 bases). Per germline, CDR1 SNHLY and CDR2 FYNNEI. Trimming cost V 5 bases and J 0 bases, with 14 bases left between them. This CDR3 contains 15 residues. The CDR3 nucleotides are TGTGCCAGCAGTCGGGACACGACGGCCTCCTACGAGCAGTACTTC. Residues: CASSRDTTASYEQYF.

This CDR3 reads CASSLTENTGELFF. The DNA of the CDR3 is TGTGCCAGCAGCCTGACAGAAAACACCGGGGAGCTGTTTTTT. The chain uses TRBV13 and TRBJ2-2, with D possibly being TRBD1 (5 bases). V shed 5 bases and J shed 2 bases, with 9 bases lying between them. Germline V CDR1 and CDR2: PRHDT, FYEKMQ (reference sequence). CDR3 length equals 14 residues.